The 2 T cell receptor beta chains listed next were all sequenced from one sample in a study of cytomegalovirus exposure and HLA in healthy donors. PCR involved 60 Vbeta and 13 Jbeta primers. Measured with immunoSEQ multiplex PCR; TCRdb has only the in-frame clones, and not every one. The data show 100,000 or so clones, around three quarters seen once. Material for sequencing was PBMCs. Source of these receptors: a woman aged 45-65 years in good health and CMV-seropositive.

DNA of the CDR3: TGTGCCAGCAGCCCCTCGACGGGAGGTAATGAAAAACTGTTTTTT. This codes for CASSPSTGGNEKLFF. V and J are TRBV5-4 and TRBJ1-4; D is undetermined. This CDR3 has 15 amino acids. Germline CDR1 SGHNT, CDR2 YYREEE (reference sequence). V gave up 4 bases and J gave up 4 bases, with 14 bases separating them.

The V and J genes are TRBV5-6 and TRBJ1-1, with 8 bases lining up with TRBD1. The CDR3 contains 13 residues. In germline, CDR1 is SGHDT, CDR2 YYEEEE. J gave up 11 bases and V 0 bases, and 6 bases lay outside the gene matches. This CDR3 reads CASSLGAGGSAFF. Here the CDR3 DNA reads TGTGCCAGCAGCTTGGGCGCAGGGGGCTCCGCTTTCTTT.